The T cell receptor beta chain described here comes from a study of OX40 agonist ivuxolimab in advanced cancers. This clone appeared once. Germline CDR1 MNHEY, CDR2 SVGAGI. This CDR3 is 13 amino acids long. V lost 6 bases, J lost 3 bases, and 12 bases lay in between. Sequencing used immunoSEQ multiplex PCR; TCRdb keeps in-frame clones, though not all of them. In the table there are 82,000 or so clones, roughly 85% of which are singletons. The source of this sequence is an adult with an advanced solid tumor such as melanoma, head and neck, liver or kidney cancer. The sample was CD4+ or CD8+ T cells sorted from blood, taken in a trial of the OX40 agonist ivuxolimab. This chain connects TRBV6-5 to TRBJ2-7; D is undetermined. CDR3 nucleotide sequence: TGTGCCAGCAGAGACCCGGTACTCTACGAGCAGTACTTC. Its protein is CASRDPVLYEQYF.